Given below is one T cell receptor (beta chain) in context. The antigen is undetermined. These data originate in a study of OX40 agonist ivuxolimab in advanced cancers. The V segment lost 1 base and the J segment 5 bases; nucleotides outside the gene matches: 8. The CDR3 has 16 residues. Germline assignment: CDR1 MDHEN and CDR2 SYDVKM. Points from the study as a whole: Part of the nonresponder group also had normalized T-cell clonal expansion that was low.

Using immunoSEQ multiplex PCR, the repertoire was profiled, and TCRdb retains in-frame clones only, with some absent. Among over 55,000 clones listed, 65% to 90% were seen once. This TCR was sampled from an adult with an advanced solid tumor such as melanoma, head and neck, liver or kidney cancer. The rearrangement joins TRBV28 to TRBJ2-5; 9 bases agree with TRBD1. The sample here was CD4+ or CD8+ T cells sorted from blood, taken in a trial of the OX40 agonist ivuxolimab. The CDR3 protein is CASSLLGGTGMETQYF. CDR3 DNA sequence: TGTGCCAGCAGTTTATTAGGTGGGACAGGGATGGAGACCCAGTACTTC.